This TCR beta chain is from a study of T cell responses to AZD1222 COVID-19 vaccine. TCRdb's table, derived via immunoSEQ multiplex PCR, lists solely in-frame clones and lacks some. The sample records roughly 150,000 clones, roughly 88% being singletons. The V segment lost 4 bases and the J segment 4 bases; nucleotides outside the gene matches: 5. CDR3 length: 15 amino acids. CDR1 MDHEN and CDR2 SYDVKM come from the germline V gene. Of note for this clone: Antigen specificity is unknown.

General observations from the study: Nearly half of spike-specific TCRs reportedly go after variant regions that carry no mutations. The donors showed a predominance of white British ancestry and of females, with possible underestimation of clonal diversity. At baseline, just 6 or 7 AZD1222 recipients tested seropositive.

Here the sequenced sample was peripheral blood, taken 28 days after the second AZD1222 dose. The source is an adult who received the AZD1222 COVID-19 vaccine. V and J are TRBV28 and TRBJ1-2, with 11 bases matching TRBD1. The DNA of the CDR3 is TGTGCCAGCAGTTCGGGACAGGGGGTGGTCTATGGCTACACCTTC. It yields the protein CASSSGQGVVYGYTF.